The T cell receptor (beta chain) described here comes from a study of blood T cell repertoires in COVID-19. Study information: PBMCs, B-cell-depleted T cells, or T cells were the source of the cDNA or gDNA that made up the material.

The CDR3 covers 15 residues. Germline V gene data show CDR1 as LNHDA and CDR2 as SQIVND (reference sequence). V lost 2 bases to trimming and J lost 7 bases; unmatched junction nucleotides: 7. Per the study methods: How many nucleated cells were present was estimated from reference gene primer amplification. TCRdb keeps only in-frame clones here, not all; method: immunoSEQ multiplex PCR. D and trimming were read from the DNA, whereas the V and J calls and clone size are those reported in that table. Among under 450,000 clones, roughly 80% were seen once, and the ten largest hold 5% to 6%. Participant age was 18 to 89 years, and participants resided in roughly 25 US areas. Participants' reported clinical history set cohort assignment.

Source material: PBMCs or T cells enriched from blood (not recorded which). The gene calls are TRBV19 and TRBJ2-4; 8 nucleotides agree with TRBD1. This clonotype was obtained from a woman aged 45-59 years who had recovered from COVID-19. CDR3: CASSISSGGENIQYF. The CDR3 bases are TGTGCCAGTAGTATATCGTCAGGGGGCGAGAACATTCAGTACTTC.